The T cell receptor (beta chain) under discussion was sequenced for a study of blood T cell repertoires in COVID-19. Background on the study: The United States, Italy and Spain provided the acute and convalescent COVID-19 samples. T cells, B-cell-depleted T cells, or PBMCs supplied cDNA or gDNA.

Original data processing: Researchers report that nucleated cell counts were estimated from reference gene primer amplification. TCRdb keeps only in-frame clones here, not all; method: immunoSEQ multiplex PCR. Clonal size and the V and J genes are those of that table, whereas D and trimming came from the DNA. The table shows some 250,000 clones, with around 79% occurring only once. The V and J ends lost 6 bases and 3 bases respectively, with 11 bases between them. Germline lookup yields CDR1 MNHNY and CDR2 SVGAGI (reference sequence). The CDR3 runs 13 residues. Sequencing was carried out using peripheral blood. This sequence joins TRBV6-6 and TRBJ1-1, with a weak D call TRBD1 (6 bases). This TCR was sampled from an elderly woman with acute or convalescent COVID-19. The CDR3, as DNA: TGTGCCAGCAGGCCCACAGGGTACACTGAAGCTTTCTTT. This sequence encodes CASRPTGYTEAFF.